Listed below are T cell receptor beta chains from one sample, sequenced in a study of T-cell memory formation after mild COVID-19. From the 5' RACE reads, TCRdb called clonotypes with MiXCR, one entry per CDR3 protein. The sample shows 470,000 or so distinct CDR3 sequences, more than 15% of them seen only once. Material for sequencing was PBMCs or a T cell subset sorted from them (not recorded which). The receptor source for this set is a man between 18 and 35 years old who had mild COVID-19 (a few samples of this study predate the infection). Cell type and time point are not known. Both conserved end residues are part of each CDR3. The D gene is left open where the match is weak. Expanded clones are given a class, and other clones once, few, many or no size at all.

CDR3aa: CASSIRLAGGEQFF; CDR3nt: TGCGCCAGCAGCATACGACTAGCGGGGGGAGAGCAGTTCTTC; d_gene: TRBD2; v_gene: TRBV5-1; abundance: few; j_gene: TRBJ2-1
CDR3aa: CASSESGGGYEQYF; CDR3nt: TGTGCCAGCAGTGAAAGCGGGGGGGGTTACGAGCAGTACTTC; d_gene: TRBD2; v_gene: TRBV2; abundance: .; j_gene: TRBJ2-7
CDR3aa: CASSSGTEVPTQYF; CDR3nt: TGTGCCAGCAGCTCCGGGACAGAAGTTCCTACGCAGTATTTT; d_gene: TRBD1; v_gene: TRBV7-9; abundance: .; j_gene: TRBJ2-3
CDR3aa: CASSFSGTGAFF; CDR3nt: TGTGCCAGCAGTTTTTCGGGGACAGGAGCTTTCTTT; d_gene: TRBD1; v_gene: TRBV28; abundance: few; j_gene: TRBJ1-1
CDR3aa: CASGLGRNEQFF; CDR3nt: TGTGCTAGTGGGCTCGGGCGAAATGAGCAGTTCTTC; d_gene: .; v_gene: TRBV12-3/TRBV12-4; abundance: .; j_gene: TRBJ2-1
CDR3aa: CASSVVGSGTDTQYF; CDR3nt: TGTGCCAGCAGCGTAGTGGGTAGCGGCACAGATACGCAGTATTTT; d_gene: .; v_gene: TRBV9; abundance: .; j_gene: TRBJ2-3
CDR3aa: CASSPGGSSPLHF; CDR3nt: TGTGCCAGCAGCCCCGGTGGGAGTTCACCCCTCCACTTT; d_gene: .; v_gene: TRBV7-3; abundance: .; j_gene: TRBJ1-6
CDR3aa: CASSLGRGQGSFYSGNQPQHF; CDR3nt: TGTGCCAGCAGCTTAGGCCGAGGACAGGGAAGTTTCTACTCCGGCAATCAGCCCCAGCATTTT; d_gene: TRBD1; v_gene: TRBV7-8; abundance: .; j_gene: TRBJ1-5
CDR3aa: CSAREGVKNEQYF; CDR3nt: TGCAGTGCTAGAGAAGGGGTGAAGAACGAGCAGTACTTC; d_gene: .; v_gene: TRBV20-1; abundance: .; j_gene: TRBJ2-7
CDR3aa: CASSYESSGGIPYNEQFF; CDR3nt: TGTGCCAGCAGTTACGAGTCTAGCGGGGGGATACCTTACAATGAGCAGTTCTTC; d_gene: TRBD2; v_gene: TRBV6-5; abundance: .; j_gene: TRBJ2-1
CDR3aa: CASSQLQGLMFF; CDR3nt: TGTGCCAGCAGCCAGCTACAGGGTTTGATGTTTTTT; d_gene: .; v_gene: TRBV3-1; abundance: few; j_gene: TRBJ1-4
CDR3aa: CASSLRARTVAKNIQYF; CDR3nt: TGTGCCAGCAGCTTAAGAGCGCGGACTGTAGCCAAAAACATTCAGTACTTC; d_gene: .; v_gene: TRBV7-2; abundance: .; j_gene: TRBJ2-4
CDR3aa: CASSQDGTGPFYEQYF; CDR3nt: TGCGCCAGCAGCCAAGATGGGACAGGGCCATTCTACGAGCAGTACTTC; d_gene: TRBD1; v_gene: TRBV4-1; abundance: .; j_gene: TRBJ2-7
CDR3aa: CASSVISGGADEQFF; CDR3nt: TGCGCCAGCAGTGTAATTAGCGGGGGGGCAGATGAGCAGTTCTTC; d_gene: TRBD2; v_gene: TRBV5-1; abundance: .; j_gene: TRBJ2-1
CDR3aa: CATMGARGHEKLFF; CDR3nt: TGTGCCACCATGGGGGCGAGGGGGCATGAAAAACTGTTTTTT; d_gene: TRBD1; v_gene: TRBV7-9; abundance: .; j_gene: TRBJ1-4
CDR3aa: CAITGTDSYEQYF; CDR3nt: TGTGCCATCACCGGGACAGACTCCTACGAGCAGTACTTC; d_gene: TRBD1; v_gene: TRBV2; abundance: many; j_gene: TRBJ2-7
CDR3aa: CASSLDTGETTEAFF; CDR3nt: TGTGCCAGCAGCTTAGACACAGGGGAAACCACTGAAGCTTTCTTT; d_gene: TRBD1; v_gene: TRBV7-9; abundance: .; j_gene: TRBJ1-1
CDR3aa: CASSEQTEGYTF; CDR3nt: TGTGCCAGCAGCGAACAGACTGAGGGCTACACCTTC; d_gene: .; v_gene: TRBV7-2; abundance: .; j_gene: TRBJ1-2
CDR3aa: CASTPQAIGELFF; CDR3nt: TGTGCCAGCACACCTCAGGCAATCGGGGAGCTGTTTTTT; d_gene: .; v_gene: TRBV7-9; abundance: few; j_gene: TRBJ2-2
CDR3aa: CASSQDQQNIQYF; CDR3nt: TGCGCCAGCAGCCAAGACCAGCAAAACATTCAGTACTTC; d_gene: .; v_gene: TRBV4-3; abundance: few; j_gene: TRBJ2-4
CDR3aa: CSATGGAWYGYTF; CDR3nt: TGCAGTGCTACAGGGGGCGCGTGGTATGGCTACACCTTC; d_gene: TRBD1; v_gene: TRBV20-1; abundance: many; j_gene: TRBJ1-2
CDR3aa: CSVEVAGGSYEQYF; CDR3nt: TGCAGCGTTGAAGTGGCAGGGGGTTCCTACGAGCAGTACTTC; d_gene: TRBD1; v_gene: TRBV29-1; abundance: .; j_gene: TRBJ2-7
CDR3aa: CAISGTAPEQFF; CDR3nt: TGTGCCATCAGTGGGACAGCTCCTGAGCAGTTCTTC; d_gene: .; v_gene: TRBV10-3; abundance: few; j_gene: TRBJ2-1